These 20 T cell receptor beta chains were sequenced from one sample in a study of blood T cell repertoires in COVID-19. Method: immunoSEQ multiplex PCR; TCRdb's copy keeps in-frame clones and lacks some. This sample carries fewer than 90,000 clones, approximately 85% of them seen once, and the ten largest clones take just under 7.5%. The material sequenced was peripheral blood. The receptor source for this set is a man between 65 and 79 years old with acute or convalescent COVID-19.

The chain has TRBV18 and TRBJ1-4, with D possibly matching TRBD1 (5 bases). The CDR3 runs to 15 residues. CDR1 is KGHSH and CDR2 is LQKENI in the germline V gene. The V end lost 0 bases, the J end lost 7 bases, and 12 bases lay between the germline ends. Here the CDR3 reads CASSPPGGTGEKLFF. CDR3 nucleotides: TGTGCCAGCTCACCACCGGGGGGAACTGGTGAAAAACTGTTTTTT.

This clone was observed a few times. J is TRBJ2-1 and V is TRBV11-3; 9 positions match TRBD1. Germline V gene lookup returns CDR1 SGHNT and CDR2 YENEEA. The CDR3 is 16 residues long. Trimming took 4 bases from V and 9 from J; bases not matched to a gene: 13. CDR3 in amino acids: CASSSTTGGHPGEQFF. CDR3 nucleotides: TGTGCCAGCAGCTCGACTACAGGGGGCCACCCGGGTGAGCAGTTCTTC.

CDR3: CATQGTGLSGYTF. CDR3 in DNA: TGTGCCACACAAGGGACAGGGTTAAGTGGCTACACCTTC. This chain uses TRBV10-3 with TRBJ1-2; 9 bases map to TRBD1. The V gene end was trimmed by 10 bases and the J gene end by 7 bases; junction bases not matched to a gene: 10. From germline, CDR1 is ENHRY and CDR2 SYGVKD. CDR3 length equals 13 residues.

The chain joins TRBV5-6 to TRBJ1-4; weak D call: TRBD1 (6 bases). V lost 2 bases and J 7 bases, leaving 18 bases between the germline ends. The CDR3 length is 16 residues. The V gene's germline CDR1 is SGHDT and CDR2 YYEEEE. The DNA for the CDR3 is TGTGCCAGCAGCTTTTTTGATCGTCAGGGGACTGAAAAACTGTTTTTT. This sequence encodes CASSFFDRQGTEKLFF.

V is TRBV24-1 and J is TRBJ2-1; TRBD2 agrees at 9 bases. This CDR3 has 16 residues. V lost 3 bases to trimming and J lost 4 bases; unmatched junction nucleotides: 6. Per germline, CDR1 KGHDR and CDR2 SFDVKD. The CDR3 DNA sequence: TGTGCCACCAGTGATCCTAGCGGGAAAGGGTACAATGAGCAGTTCTTC. This gives the protein CATSDPSGKGYNEQFF.

This clone was observed a single time. The chain combines TRBV6-5 with TRBJ1-2, with TRBD1 matching 10 bases. The CDR3 sequence is 16 residues long. With V trimmed by 2 bases and J by 4 bases, 7 bases remained unmatched. Looked up from germline, CDR1 is MNHEY and CDR2 is SVGAGI. The CDR3 nucleotides read TGTGCCAGCAGTTACCGGACAGGGGGGCAGTTCTATGGCTACACCTTC. Translating it yields CASSYRTGGQFYGYTF.

As concerns this clone: This sample also contains other DNA sequences that code for the same CDR3. V usage is TRBV3-1 (or the pseudogene TRBV3-2) and J usage is TRBJ1-6; TRBD1 matches 8 bases. This CDR3 is built from 15 residues. V was pared by 1 base and J by 7 bases, with 3 bases of the junction left unmatched. Germline values: CDR1 LGHDT, CDR2 YNNKEL (reference sequence). The CDR3 DNA is TGTGCCAGCAGCCAAGGGACAGGGCGCAATTCACCCCTCCACTTT. Its translation: CASSQGTGRNSPLHF.

The CDR3 region is CASTERGPENSPLHF. CDR3 sequence (DNA): TGTGCCAGCACTGAAAGGGGTCCGGAGAATTCACCCCTCCACTTT. The chain links TRBV11-2 to TRBJ1-6; D is possibly TRBD1 (5 bases). CDR1 and CDR2 (germline): SGHAT, FQNNGV. CDR3 length: 15 amino acids. V was pared by 7 bases and J by 7 bases, with 17 bases between.

This sequence joins TRBV28 and TRBJ2-1; 12 bases map to TRBD2. In germline, CDR1 is MDHEN, CDR2 SYDVKM. CDR3 length equals 16 residues. J lost 8 bases, V lost 5 bases, and 10 bases had no gene match. The CDR3 coding sequence is TGTGCCAGCAGTCGTCTAGCGGGAGGGCCTAGTTATGAGCAGTTCTTC. Translation: CASSRLAGGPSYEQFF.

The chain combines TRBV18 with TRBJ2-5, with D unresolved. V was shortened by 2 bases and J by 3 bases, with 13 bases between the two germline ends. The CDR3 sequence is 15 residues long. CDR1 KGHSH and CDR2 LQKENI come from the germline V gene. The CDR3 protein is CASSPTPPRKETQYF. The CDR3 DNA follows: TGTGCCAGCTCACCAACCCCCCCCAGGAAAGAGACCCAGTACTTC. Together with reference TRBV18 and TRBJ2-5, the CDR3 gives the full variable domain: NAGVMQNPRHLVRRRGQEARLRCSPMKGHSHVYWYRQLPEEGLKFMVYLQKENIIDESGMPKERFSAEFPKEGPSILRIQQVVRGDSAAYFCASSPTPPRKETQYFGPGTRLLVL.

V usage is TRBV5-1 and J usage is TRBJ2-5; TRBD2 matches at 15 bases. Germline V lookup: CDR1 SGHRS, CDR2 YFSETQ. This CDR3 contains 16 residues. The junction had 5 bases not matched to a gene; V was cut back by 5 bases and J by 3 bases. This chain's CDR3 is CASRPGTSGGKETQYF. The CDR3 coding sequence is TGCGCCAGCAGACCCGGGACTAGCGGGGGGAAAGAGACCCAGTACTTC.

The chain recombines TRBV18 with TRBJ2-1, with 14 bases identical to TRBD2. CDR1 is KGHSH, CDR2 LQKENI, per germline. This CDR3 contains 16 residues. Losses at the gene ends were 6 bases for V and 3 bases for J; bases not matched to a gene: 4. The CDR3 is CASSSGLAGDYNEQFF. The CDR3 nucleotides read TGTGCCAGCTCCTCGGGACTAGCGGGGGACTACAATGAGCAGTTCTTC.

This chain connects TRBV5-4 to TRBJ2-1; 9 nucleotides match TRBD2. Germline V gene lookup returns CDR1 SGHNT and CDR2 YYREEE (reference sequence). The CDR3 is 15 amino acids. J was trimmed by 2 bases and V by 3 bases; bases with no gene match: 3. The CDR3 coding sequence is TGTGCCAGCAGCTCACAGCGGGAGGCCTACAATGAGCAGTTCTTC. It codes for CASSSQREAYNEQFF. Looking up the rest from reference TRBV5-4 and TRBJ2-1 gives the full variable domain: ETGVTQSPTHLIKTRGQQVTLRCSSQSGHNTVSWYQQALGQGPQFIFQYYREEENGRGNFPPRFSGLQFPNYSSELNVNALELDDSALYLCASSSQREAYNEQFFGPGTRLTVL.

V is TRBV6-2 or TRBV6-3 and J is TRBJ2-1, with a weak D call TRBD2 (6 bases). Germline loops: CDR1 MNHEY, CDR2 SVGEGT. This CDR3 has 14 residues. V shed 1 base and J shed 6 bases, with 10 bases lying between them. In DNA form, the CDR3 reads TGTGCCAGCAGTTACTGGGGACTGTCCAATGAGCAGTTCTTC. Amino acid sequence: CASSYWGLSNEQFF.

This clone was counted a few times. This same CDR3 is encoded by further DNA sequences in the sample. The V and J genes are TRBV19 and TRBJ2-7; D gene ambiguous. CDR3 length: 11 residues. CDR1 and CDR2 from the germline V gene are LNHDA and SQIVND (reference sequence). Trimming took 9 bases from V and 0 from J, leaving 6 bases between them. CDR3 DNA: TGTGCCAGCTCGTCCTCCTACGAGCAGTACTTC. It is translated as CASSSSYEQYF.

J is TRBJ1-6 and V is TRBV3-1 (or the pseudogene TRBV3-2); D gene unclear. CDR1 and CDR2 (germline): LGHDT, YNNKEL (reference sequence). The CDR3 runs to 12 residues. V shed 5 bases and J shed 7 bases, with 6 bases lying between them. This CDR3 is CASSAKNSPLHF. Here the CDR3 DNA reads TGTGCCAGCAGCGCTAAAAATTCACCCCTCCACTTT.

In this sample, this clone turned up once. This chain connects TRBV6-5 to TRBJ2-1, with 9 bases identical to TRBD2. CDR1 and CDR2 (germline): MNHEY, SVGAGI. This CDR3 spans 13 amino acids. The trim removed 8 bases at V and 10 bases at J, leaving 9 bases unmatched. The CDR3: CASGLAGPREQFF. For the CDR3, the DNA is TGTGCCAGCGGCCTAGCGGGGCCCAGGGAGCAGTTCTTC.

V and J are TRBV5-1 and TRBJ2-3, with 8 bases that match TRBD2. V was clipped by 4 bases and J by 2 bases; unmatched bases: 6. The CDR3 contains 15 residues. Germline V gives CDR1 SGHRS, CDR2 YFSETQ. CDR3 protein: CASSPTSGYTDTQYF. The CDR3 nucleotides are TGCGCCAGCAGCCCCACTAGCGGTTACACAGATACGCAGTATTTT.

This rearrangement joins TRBV3-1 (or the pseudogene TRBV3-2) to TRBJ2-2; 9 nucleotides align to TRBD2. The trim removed 7 bases at V and 0 bases at J, leaving 3 bases unmatched. Looked up from germline, CDR1 is LGHDT and CDR2 is YNNKEL (reference sequence). The CDR3 is made up of 15 amino acids. For the CDR3, the DNA is TGTGCCAGCAACCCTAGCGGGACGAACACCGGGGAGCTGTTTTTT. Residues: CASNPSGTNTGELFF.

The chain uses TRBV7-2 and TRBJ1-5, with unresolved D. This CDR3 contains 13 residues. Trimming left V 3 bases short and J 5 bases short, with 8 bases between. CDR1 and CDR2 from the germline V gene are SGHTA and FQGNSA. CDR3: CASSLQEDQPQHF. CDR3 DNA: TGTGCCAGCAGCTTGCAGGAGGATCAGCCCCAGCATTTT.